The 11 T cell receptor beta chains in this list originate from one sample, sequenced in a study of shared clonotypes between healthy human individuals. In the naive CD8 group, cells lacked CD45RO and were positively selected for CCR7, so terminally differentiated effector memory CD45RA+ cells were left out. The data were produced by immunoSEQ multiplex PCR, yet TCRdb's version contains in-frame clones alone and is incomplete. The sample has about 2,100,000 clones, approximately 94% seen once; the top ten hold under 2%. The sample was naive CD8+ T cells from PBMCs. All receptors come from a man in his late teens or twenties in good health. Some clones in this sample may be carry-over from other donors' samples.

This chain uses TRBV28 with TRBJ2-5; D perhaps matches TRBD1 (6 bases). The length of the CDR3 is 14 residues. Germline V gene sequence: CDR1 MDHEN, CDR2 SYDVKM. Trimming removed 5 bases at V and 2 bases at J, with 12 bases between. The CDR3 region is CASSTRQVQETQYF. The CDR3 DNA sequence: TGTGCCAGCAGTACTAGACAGGTGCAAGAGACCCAGTACTTC.

The genes are TRBV29-1 and TRBJ2-7; TRBD1 matches 7 bases. The V segment lost 5 bases and the J segment 3 bases; nucleotides outside the gene matches: 1. CDR1 and CDR2 (germline): SQVTM, ANQGSEA. The CDR3 has 11 residues. DNA of the CDR3: TGCAGCGTTTGGACAGGCTACGAGCAGTACTTC. Translation: CSVWTGYEQYF.

This clone has just one count. The CDR3 region has the DNA TGTGCCAGCAGCCCGACAGGGGCCAACCCCCCACTCGCCTACAATGAGCAGTTCTTC. This codes for CASSPTGANPPLAYNEQFF. V and J are TRBV28 and TRBJ2-1; TRBD1 aligns across 8 bases. The CDR3 length is 19 residues. Per the germline V gene, CDR1 is MDHEN and CDR2 is SYDVKM. V trimming: 6 bases; J trimming: 2 bases; junction bases outside the gene matches: 18.

The chain joins TRBV19 to TRBJ2-1; D perhaps matches TRBD1 (5 bases). Trimming removed 6 bases from V and 4 bases from J, with 13 bases in between. Germline V lookup: CDR1 LNHDA, CDR2 SQIVND (reference sequence). The CDR3 contains 14 residues. The DNA for the CDR3 is TGTGCCAGTAGCAGGGTGGTGGATTACAATGAGCAGTTCTTC. Residues: CASSRVVDYNEQFF.

The gene calls are TRBV28 and TRBJ1-2; D is perhaps TRBD1 (6 bases). The CDR3 has 13 residues. In germline, CDR1 is MDHEN, CDR2 SYDVKM. Trimming stripped 6 bases from V and 1 base from J, with 9 bases between. CDR3 in amino acids: CASRAGVNYGYTF. In nucleotides, the CDR3 is TGTGCCAGCAGGGCAGGGGTTAACTATGGCTACACCTTC.

J is TRBJ2-3 and V is TRBV5-6, with D perhaps given as TRBD1 or TRBD2 (5 bases each). This CDR3 has 15 amino acids. Germline CDR1 and CDR2: SGHDT and YYEEEE. Trimming stripped 0 bases from V and 6 bases from J, with 14 bases between. CDR3 sequence reads: CASSLGGMWTDTQYF. The CDR3 DNA reads as TGTGCCAGCAGCTTGGGGGGGATGTGGACGGATACGCAGTATTTT.

The chain recombines TRBV6-1 with TRBJ1-5; D gene unclear. The CDR3 contains 14 residues. V lost 3 bases and J lost 2, with 8 bases in between. Germline values: CDR1 MNHNS, CDR2 SASEGT. CDR3 bases: TGTGCCAGCAGTGAGCAGTGGGGCAATCAGCCCCAGCATTTT. Protein sequence: CASSEQWGNQPQHF.

The chain is built from TRBV19 and TRBJ1-2; 7 bases fit TRBD1. This CDR3 region has 17 residues. The germline CDR1 and CDR2 sequences are LNHDA and SQIVND (reference sequence). V gave up 2 bases and J gave up 4 bases; unmatched junction bases: 13. The CDR3 here is CASSIYQPSDRTYGYTF. CDR3 nucleotide sequence: TGTGCCAGTAGTATATACCAACCCTCGGACAGGACCTATGGCTACACCTTC.

A note on this clone: This specimen includes other DNA sequences encoding the same CDR3. The rearrangement links TRBV5-1 to TRBJ2-2; 10 positions agree with TRBD2. Germline-derived CDR1 and CDR2 are SGHRS and YFSETQ. This CDR3 region has 16 residues. V was clipped by 0 bases and J by 2 bases; unmatched bases: 1. The CDR3 nucleotides read TGCGCCAGCAGCTTGGGACTAGCGGGTAACACCGGGGAGCTGTTTTTT. This translates into CASSLGLAGNTGELFF.

The chain uses TRBV11-2 and TRBJ2-3; 8 positions agree with TRBD2. The CDR3 totals 14 residues. From germline, CDR1 is SGHAT and CDR2 FQNNGV. Trimming removed 1 base from V and 6 bases from J; junction bases left unmatched: 3. This chain's CDR3 is CASSLGLARDTQYF. Here the CDR3 DNA reads TGTGCCAGCAGCTTAGGACTAGCGAGGGATACGCAGTATTTT.

The chain uses TRBV9 and TRBJ2-3, with a weak D call TRBD2 (5 bases). The CDR3 totals 14 residues. V lost 4 bases and J lost 2, with 11 bases in between. Germline CDR1 SGDLS, CDR2 YYNGEE. The CDR3 DNA reads TGTGCCAGCAGCCCCCGACTATCCACAGATACGCAGTATTTT. Translating gives CASSPRLSTDTQYF.